This is a list of T cell receptor beta chains from one sample in a study of blood T cell repertoires in COVID-19. Generated by immunoSEQ multiplex PCR, the TCRdb table keeps only in-frame clones and is missing some. In the table there are 200,000 to 250,000 clones, over 75% of which are singletons. The specimen sequenced was PBMCs or T cells enriched from blood (not recorded which). The receptors were gathered from a woman aged 25-40 years who had been exposed to COVID-19. The CDR3 runs from the conserved cysteine through the conserved F or W. A D gene is named only where the DNA matches it firmly. Clone size is stated in some rows and not others, as once, few, many or a class when expanded.

d_gene	v_gene	j_gene	abundance	CDR3nt	CDR3aa
TRBD1	TRBV11-1	TRBJ2-7	-	TGTGCCAGCAGCGCGCCGGGACAGGCCTACGAGCAGTACTTC	CASSAPGQAYEQYF
-	TRBV6-4	TRBJ1-2	few	TGTGCCAGCAGTGACTCCTTTCGACAGGCTGTATTTTGGCGCTACACCTTC	CASSDSFRQAVFWRYTF
TRBD1	TRBV19	TRBJ1-1	-	TGTGCCAGTGGGCGAGGGGGCGGACGGGTGAACACTGAAGCTTTCTTT	CASGRGGGRVNTEAFF
-	TRBV4-2	TRBJ1-6	-	TGTGCCAGCAGCCCGAGATCGGGTACTAATTCACCCCTCCACTTT	CASSPRSGTNSPLHF
TRBD1	TRBV5-1	TRBJ2-5	-	TGCGCCAGCAGCTTGGGGGACAGAAGGGGCGAAGAGACCCAGTACTTC	CASSLGDRRGEETQYF
-	TRBV7-9	TRBJ1-2	-	TGTGCCAGCAGTTTTACAGGTAGCACCCACTATGGCTACACCTTC	CASSFTGSTHYGYTF
-	TRBV28	TRBJ2-5	-	TGTGCCAGCAGTTTAAGCCGGTTGGCAGGGTTACGCGAGACCCAGTACTTC	CASSLSRLAGLRETQYF
TRBD2	TRBV28	TRBJ2-1	-	TGTGCCAGCAGACCTACGGGACTAGCGGGAACCAATGAGCAGTTCTTC	CASRPTGLAGTNEQFF
-	TRBV19	TRBJ1-2	-	TGTGCCAGTAGTATGCTCCGGCAACAGTACACCTTC	CASSMLRQQYTF
-	TRBV2	TRBJ2-1	-	TGTGCCACCGGGAGCTTCCTCTACTGGGAGGAGCAGTTCTTC	CATGSFLYWEEQFF
-	TRBV11-2	TRBJ2-1	-	TGTGCCAGCAGCTTAGGTCCAGATATCAATGAGCAGTTCTTC	CASSLGPDINEQFF
TRBD1	TRBV23-1	TRBJ1-2	-	TGCGCCAGCAGTCAATCAATCAGGGGGACTAACTATGGCTACACCTTC	CASSQSIRGTNYGYTF
-	TRBV14	TRBJ1-1	-	TGTGCCAGCAGCCGACACCCGAACACTGAAGCTTTCTTT	CASSRHPNTEAFF
TRBD2	TRBV5-1	TRBJ2-3	-	TGCGCCAGCAGCTTTAGGCTAGCGGGAGGTTCAGATACGCAGTATTTT	CASSFRLAGGSDTQYF
-	TRBV4-1	TRBJ1-5	-	TGCGCCAGCAGCCAGTATAGCAATCAGCCCCAGCATTTT	CASSQYSNQPQHF
-	TRBV6-1	TRBJ1-5	-	TGTGCCAGCAGTGAAAGGCAGGAGGGGAATCAGCCCCAGCATTTT	CASSERQEGNQPQHF
TRBD2	TRBV11-2	TRBJ2-7	-	TGTGCCAGCAGCTTAGATGGACTAGCGGATTACGAGCAGTACTTC	CASSLDGLADYEQYF
TRBD1	TRBV29-1	TRBJ1-1	once	TGCAGCGTTCTTATAGTCGGGACAGGGTTGGGCACTGAAGCTTTCTTT	CSVLIVGTGLGTEAFF